This TCR beta chain appears in the sequencing data of a study of cytomegalovirus exposure and HLA in healthy donors. The PCR ran on 60 Vbeta and 13 Jbeta primers. Profiling relied on immunoSEQ multiplex PCR, and the TCRdb table lists in-frame clones only, not all of them. Seen here are 100,000 to 150,000 clones, nearly 80% observed once, and the top ten hold approximately 6%. The origin of this receptor is a woman between 40 and 50 years old in good health and CMV-seronegative. Specimen: PBMCs.

The CDR3 region is CASSLGGSGYEQYF. DNA of the CDR3: TGTGCCAGCAGCTTAGGTGGTAGCGGATACGAGCAGTACTTC. The chain recombines TRBV7-3 with TRBJ2-7, with a weak D call TRBD2 (6 bases). V dropped 2 bases and J dropped 4 bases, with 12 bases sitting between them. In germline, CDR1 is SGHTA, CDR2 FQGTGA. This CDR3 is built from 14 residues.